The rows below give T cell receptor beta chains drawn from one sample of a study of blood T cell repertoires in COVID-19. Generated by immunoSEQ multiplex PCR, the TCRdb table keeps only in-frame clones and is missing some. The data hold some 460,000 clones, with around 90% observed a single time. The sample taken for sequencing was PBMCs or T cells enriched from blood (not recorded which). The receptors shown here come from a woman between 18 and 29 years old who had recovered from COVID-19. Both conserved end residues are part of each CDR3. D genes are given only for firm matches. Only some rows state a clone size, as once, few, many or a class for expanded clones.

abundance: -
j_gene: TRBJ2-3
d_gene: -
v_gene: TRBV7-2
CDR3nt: TGTGCCAGCAGCTTTCAACAGCAAGCAGATACGCAGTATTTT
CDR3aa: CASSFQQQADTQYF

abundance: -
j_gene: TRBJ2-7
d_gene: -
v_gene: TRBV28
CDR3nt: TGTGCCAGCAGCCTCTTGGGGGGGGCCTCCTACGAGCAGTACTTC
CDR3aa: CASSLLGGASYEQYF

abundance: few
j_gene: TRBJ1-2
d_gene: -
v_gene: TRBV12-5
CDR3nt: TGTGCTAGTGGTTATAGCGGGGACGGCTACACCTTC
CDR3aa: CASGYSGDGYTF

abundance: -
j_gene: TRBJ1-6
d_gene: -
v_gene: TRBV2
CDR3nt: TGTGCCAGCAGCGACCGGGATAGCGTCAATTCACCCCTCCACTTT
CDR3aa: CASSDRDSVNSPLHF

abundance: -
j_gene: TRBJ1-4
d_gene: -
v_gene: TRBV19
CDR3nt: TGTGCCAGTAGTACACTTCACAGGGCGGAAGAAAAACTGTTTTTT
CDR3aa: CASSTLHRAEEKLFF

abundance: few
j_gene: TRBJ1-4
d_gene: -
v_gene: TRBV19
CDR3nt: TGTGCCAGTAGTAATTCTGCCACGAGAAATGAAAAACTGTTTTTT
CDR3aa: CASSNSATRNEKLFF

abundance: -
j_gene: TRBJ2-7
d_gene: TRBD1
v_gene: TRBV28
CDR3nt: TGTGCCAGCAGTCCCGGGACAGGGGCCCCCAAAACGACCTACGAGCAGTACTTC
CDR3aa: CASSPGTGAPKTTYEQYF

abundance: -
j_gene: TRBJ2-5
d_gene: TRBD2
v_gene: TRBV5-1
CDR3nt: TGCGCCAGCAGCTTGGAGGGAGCGGGGGGGCCGGACGTGTTAGAGACCCAGTACTTC
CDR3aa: CASSLEGAGGPDVLETQYF

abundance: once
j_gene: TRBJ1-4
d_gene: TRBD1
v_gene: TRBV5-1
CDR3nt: TGCGCCAGCAGCTTCAAGACGGGACAGGGGGCGTCTCGGGAACTGTTTTTT
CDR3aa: CASSFKTGQGASRELFF

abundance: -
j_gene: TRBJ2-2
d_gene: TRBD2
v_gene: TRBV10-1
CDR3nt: TGCGCCAGCAGTGAGTCTAGACTAGCGGGGGGGCTCACGGAGCTGTTTTTT
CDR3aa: CASSESRLAGGLTELFF

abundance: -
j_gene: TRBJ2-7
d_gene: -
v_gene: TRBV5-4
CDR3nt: TGTGCCAGCAGACGGGGAAGCTCCTACGAGCAGTACTTC
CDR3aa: CASRRGSSYEQYF

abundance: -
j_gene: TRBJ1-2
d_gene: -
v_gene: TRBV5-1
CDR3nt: TGCGCCAGCAGCCCCGAGATTAACTATGGCTACACCTTC
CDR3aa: CASSPEINYGYTF

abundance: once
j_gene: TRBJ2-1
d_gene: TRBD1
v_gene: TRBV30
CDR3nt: TGTGCCTGGAGTGACACCCGGACAGGCCACAATGAGCAGTTCTTC
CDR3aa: CAWSDTRTGHNEQFF

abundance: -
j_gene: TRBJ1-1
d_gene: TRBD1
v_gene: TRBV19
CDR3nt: TGTGCCAGTAGTTGGACAGGGAATCTGAACACTGAAGCTTTCTTT
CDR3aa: CASSWTGNLNTEAFF

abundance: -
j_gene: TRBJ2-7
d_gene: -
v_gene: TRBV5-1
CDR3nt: TGCGCCAGCAGCTTGGCCTTCGCAGGGCTCGAGCAGTACTTC
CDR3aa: CASSLAFAGLEQYF

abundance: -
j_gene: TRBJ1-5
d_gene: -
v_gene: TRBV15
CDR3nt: TGTGCCACCAGCAGGGCGAGGGGGGGTAATCAGCCCCAGCATTTT
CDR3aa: CATSRARGGNQPQHF

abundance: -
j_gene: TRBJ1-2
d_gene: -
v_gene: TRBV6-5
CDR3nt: TGTGCCAGCAGTTACCAGGGGAACTATGGCTACACCTTC
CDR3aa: CASSYQGNYGYTF

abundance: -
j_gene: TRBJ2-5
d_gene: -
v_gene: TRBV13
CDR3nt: TGTGCCAGCAGCTTGACAGGCCATCAAGAGACCCAGTACTTC
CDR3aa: CASSLTGHQETQYF

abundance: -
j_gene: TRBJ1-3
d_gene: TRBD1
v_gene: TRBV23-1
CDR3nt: TGCGCCAGCAGTCAACCGGGACAGGGGGCACACACCATATATTTT
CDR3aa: CASSQPGQGAHTIYF

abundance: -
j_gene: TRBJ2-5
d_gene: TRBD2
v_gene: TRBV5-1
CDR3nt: TGCGCCAGCAGCCGTGACAGGGGCCGGGGACTAGCGGGGGTTCAAGAGACCCAGTACTTC
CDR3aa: CASSRDRGRGLAGVQETQYF

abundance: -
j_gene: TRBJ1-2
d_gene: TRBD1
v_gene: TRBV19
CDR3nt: TGTGCCAGCTCCCACCGGGACAGGGTTTATGGCTACACCTTC
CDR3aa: CASSHRDRVYGYTF

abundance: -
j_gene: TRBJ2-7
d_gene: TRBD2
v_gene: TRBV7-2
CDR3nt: TGTGCCAGCAGCTTCCGGGGTAGCGGGGGCTCAACCTACGAGCAGTACTTC
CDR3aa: CASSFRGSGGSTYEQYF

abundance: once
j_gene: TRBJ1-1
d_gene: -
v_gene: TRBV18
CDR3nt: TGTGCCAGCTCAAGCCGAAACACTGAAGCTTTCTTT
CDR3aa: CASSSRNTEAFF

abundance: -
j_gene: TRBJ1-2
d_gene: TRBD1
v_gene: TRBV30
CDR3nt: TGTGCCTGGAGTGAGGGACAGGGGCCTAACTATGGCTACACCTTC
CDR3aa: CAWSEGQGPNYGYTF

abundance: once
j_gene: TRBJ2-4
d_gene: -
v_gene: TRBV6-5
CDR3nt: TGTGCCAGCAGTCCTCAGGGAGCCAAAAACATTCAGTACTTC
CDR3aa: CASSPQGAKNIQYF

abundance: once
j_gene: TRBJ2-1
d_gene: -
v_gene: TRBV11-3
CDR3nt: TGTGCCAGCAGCTTAGCCGGGGGAGCCTACAATGAGCAGTTCTTC
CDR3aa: CASSLAGGAYNEQFF

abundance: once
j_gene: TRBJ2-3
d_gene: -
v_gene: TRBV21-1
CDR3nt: TGTGCCAGCCACAGGGGGGGCTGCACAGATACGCAGTATTTT
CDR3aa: CASHRGGCTDTQYF

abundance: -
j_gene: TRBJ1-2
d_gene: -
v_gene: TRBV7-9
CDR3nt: TGTGCCAGCAGCCTTGAAGGGGACACGTCTAACTATGGCTACACCTTC
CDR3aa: CASSLEGDTSNYGYTF

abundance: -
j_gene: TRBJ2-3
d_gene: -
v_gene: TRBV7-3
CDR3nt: TGTGCCAGCAGCTTTCTCCCCACAGATACGCAGTATTTT
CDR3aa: CASSFLPTDTQYF

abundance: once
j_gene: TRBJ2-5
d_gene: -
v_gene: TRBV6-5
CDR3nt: TGTGCCAGCAGCCAACCCGACAAGTCGGAGACCCAGTACTTC
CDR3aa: CASSQPDKSETQYF

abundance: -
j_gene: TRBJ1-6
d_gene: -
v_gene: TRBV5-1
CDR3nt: TGCGCCAGCAGCTTGGAGGAGGGTAATTCACCCCTCCACTTT
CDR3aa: CASSLEEGNSPLHF

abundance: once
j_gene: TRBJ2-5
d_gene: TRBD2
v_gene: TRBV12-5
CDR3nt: TGTGCTAGTGGCCGCGGACTAGCGGGCACCCAAGAGACCCAGTACTTC
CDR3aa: CASGRGLAGTQETQYF

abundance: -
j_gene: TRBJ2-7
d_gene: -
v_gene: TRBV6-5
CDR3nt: TGTGCCAGCAGTTACTCAAGGACTACCTACGAGCAGTACTTC
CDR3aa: CASSYSRTTYEQYF

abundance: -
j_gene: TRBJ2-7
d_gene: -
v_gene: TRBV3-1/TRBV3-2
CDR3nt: TGTGCCAGCAGCCAAGTAGGAGTCGGGGGTACTACAGCCTACGAGCAGTACTTC
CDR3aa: CASSQVGVGGTTAYEQYF

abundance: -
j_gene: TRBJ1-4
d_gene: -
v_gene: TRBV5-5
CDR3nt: TGTGCCAGCAGCTGGGGTCTAAAAGGCAGGGCCTATACAACTAATGAAAAACTGTTTTTT
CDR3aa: CASSWGLKGRAYTTNEKLFF

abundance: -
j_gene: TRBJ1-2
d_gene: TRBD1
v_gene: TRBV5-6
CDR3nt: TGTGCCAGCAGCTCGCCGGGACAGGCCTCTCTGCGGGGCTACACCTTC
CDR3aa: CASSSPGQASLRGYTF

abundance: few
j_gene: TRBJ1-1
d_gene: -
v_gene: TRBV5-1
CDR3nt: TGCGCCAGCAGCTTGGGACAGACCGCATTGAACACTGAAGCTTTCTTT
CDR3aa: CASSLGQTALNTEAFF

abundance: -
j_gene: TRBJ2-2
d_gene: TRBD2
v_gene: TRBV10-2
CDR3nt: TGCGCCAGCAGTGAGCCCCACCCCGGACTAGCGGGGGCCGGGGACACCGGGGAGCTGTTTTTT
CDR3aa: CASSEPHPGLAGAGDTGELFF

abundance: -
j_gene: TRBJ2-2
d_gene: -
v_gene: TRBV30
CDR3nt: TGTGCCTGGAGTGTTATAGACAGCACCGGGGAGCTGTTTTTT
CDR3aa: CAWSVIDSTGELFF

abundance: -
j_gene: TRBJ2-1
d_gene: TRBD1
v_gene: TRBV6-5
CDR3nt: TGTGCCAGCAGTTTCCCAGACAGGGTGAAATCCAATGAGCAGTTCTTC
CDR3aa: CASSFPDRVKSNEQFF

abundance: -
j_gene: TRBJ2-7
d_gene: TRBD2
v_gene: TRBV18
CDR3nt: TGTGCCAGCTCACCACTCTCGACTAGCGGGGGGCCAGAGGGGGAGCAGTACTTC
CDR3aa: CASSPLSTSGGPEGEQYF

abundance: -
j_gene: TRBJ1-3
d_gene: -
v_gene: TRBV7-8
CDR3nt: TGTGCCAGCAGCCTCCTGTTGCGGGACACCATATATTTT
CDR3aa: CASSLLLRDTIYF

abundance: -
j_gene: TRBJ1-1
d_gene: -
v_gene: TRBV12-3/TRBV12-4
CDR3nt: TGTGCCAGCAGTTTAGTGGCATTTGAAGCTTTCTTT
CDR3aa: CASSLVAFEAFF

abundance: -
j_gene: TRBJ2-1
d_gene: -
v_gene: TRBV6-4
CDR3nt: TGTGCCAGCAGTGATGGGGGGGGGCGCTACAATGAGCAGTTCTTC
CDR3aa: CASSDGGGRYNEQFF

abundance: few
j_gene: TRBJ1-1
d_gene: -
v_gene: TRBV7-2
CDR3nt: TGTGCCAGCAGCTCCCCTAACCCGAACACTGAAGCTTTCTTT
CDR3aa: CASSSPNPNTEAFF

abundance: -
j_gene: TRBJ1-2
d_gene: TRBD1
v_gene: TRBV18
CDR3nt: TGTGCCAGCTCCCACGACAGGGGGCTTTTGAATGGCTACACCTTC
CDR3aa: CASSHDRGLLNGYTF

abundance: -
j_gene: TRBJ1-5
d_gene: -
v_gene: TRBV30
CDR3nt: TGTGCCTGGAGTAGAACCGGGAGAGGGGAATCGCGGCCCCAGCATTTT
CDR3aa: CAWSRTGRGESRPQHF

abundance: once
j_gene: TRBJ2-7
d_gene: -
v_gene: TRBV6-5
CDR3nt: TGTGCCAGAATACAGGGAAGCGAGCAGTACTTC
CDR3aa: CARIQGSEQYF

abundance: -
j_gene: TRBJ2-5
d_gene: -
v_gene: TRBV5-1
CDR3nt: TGCGCCAGCAGCTTGGTTATGCGGTGGGGCCCAGAGACCCAGTACTTC
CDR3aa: CASSLVMRWGPETQYF

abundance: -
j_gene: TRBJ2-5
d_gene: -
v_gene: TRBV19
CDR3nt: TGTGCCAGTAGTCCGGCTTCAAGGGGTCATTGGGAGACCCAGTACTTC
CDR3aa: CASSPASRGHWETQYF

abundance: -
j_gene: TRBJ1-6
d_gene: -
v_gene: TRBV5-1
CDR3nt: TGCGCCAGCAGCTTGGGGGGACTGGAGAATTCACCCCTCCACTTT
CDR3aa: CASSLGGLENSPLHF

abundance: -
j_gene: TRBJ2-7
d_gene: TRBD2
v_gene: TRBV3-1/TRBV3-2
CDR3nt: TGTGCCAGCAGCGGGCTGGGACTAGCGGGGCGCTACGAGCAGTACTTC
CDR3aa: CASSGLGLAGRYEQYF

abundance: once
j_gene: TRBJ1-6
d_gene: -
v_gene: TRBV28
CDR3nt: TGTGCCAGCAGTTCGGGTAATTCACCCCTCCACTTT
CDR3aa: CASSSGNSPLHF

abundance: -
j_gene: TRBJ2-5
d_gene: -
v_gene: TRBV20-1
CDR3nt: TGCAGTGCTAGTTCGAGCGGATCAGAGACCCAGTACTTC
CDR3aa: CSASSSGSETQYF

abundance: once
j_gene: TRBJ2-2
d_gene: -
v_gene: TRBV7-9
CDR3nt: TGTGCCAGCAGCCCGTTCAAGGGGCCGGCCGGGGAGCTGTTTTTT
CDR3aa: CASSPFKGPAGELFF

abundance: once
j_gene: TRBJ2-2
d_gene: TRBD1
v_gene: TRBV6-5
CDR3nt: TGTGCCAGCAGGGCCGGGACAGGGGGCTCCGGGGAGCTGTTTTTT
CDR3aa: CASRAGTGGSGELFF

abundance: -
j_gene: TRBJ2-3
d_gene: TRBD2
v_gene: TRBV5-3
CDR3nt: TGTGCCAGAAGTTTTTCGAAGGGAGCGGGGACCACAGATACGCAGTATTTT
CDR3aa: CARSFSKGAGTTDTQYF

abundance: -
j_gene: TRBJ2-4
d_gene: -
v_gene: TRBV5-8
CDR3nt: TGTGCCAGCAGCACATTGGGGGGGCAGTCAGACATTCAGTACTTC
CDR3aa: CASSTLGGQSDIQYF

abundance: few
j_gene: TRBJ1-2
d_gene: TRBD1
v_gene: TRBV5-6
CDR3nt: TGTGCCAGCAGCTCCGGACAGGCCCTCTATGGCTACACCTTC
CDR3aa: CASSSGQALYGYTF

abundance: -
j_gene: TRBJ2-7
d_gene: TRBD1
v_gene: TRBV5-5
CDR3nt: TGTGCCAGCAGCCCCTCCCACCCCCAGGGGGCGTCCGACGAGCAGTACTTC
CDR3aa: CASSPSHPQGASDEQYF